Sequencing of this T cell receptor (beta chain) was carried out in a study of CD8+CD57+ T cells in acquired aplastic anemia. Background on the study: DNA from sorted CD4+ and CD8+ cells averaged around 3.2 ug. CD4+ reads averaged roughly 9.9 million in healthy donors. The study, taken as a whole, reports: Under 35 was the count of CD8+ CDR3 sequences that patients shared with controls. The CD8+ Simpson's diversity of patients and controls was not significantly different.

The template for TCR beta VDJ and CDR3 sequence profiling was genomic DNA. TCRdb analysed the reads with MiXCR anew, one entry per CDR3 protein. Of about 160,000 distinct CDR3 sequences listed, approximately 44% are singletons. This clonotype has at least ten counts. What it binds is not known. CDR1 is SGDLS and CDR2 is YYNGEE in the germline V gene. The CDR3 loop spans 15 amino acids. The ends were cut back, 3 bases at V and 4 bases at J, with 14 bases in the middle. The rearrangement links TRBV9 to TRBJ1-3; D remains unclear. Sequenced: sorted CD4+, CD8+, or CD8+CD57+ T cells (not recorded which) from PBMCs. This clonotype was obtained from a human donor in good health. The CDR3 nucleotides read TGTGCCAGCAGCGCCGACGGCATCCGCGGAAACACCATATATTTT. Protein sequence: CASSADGIRGNTIYF.